Below, 28 T cell receptor beta chains from the same sample are listed, as sequenced in a study of identical twins. TCRdb reprocessed the 5' RACE reads with MiXCR, giving one entry per CDR3 protein. The repertoire holds approximately 550,000 distinct CDR3 sequences, approximately 20% seen once, with 0.48% in the top ten. These data were also filed under a second study, of yellow fever vaccine responses in identical twins.

Sequencing input: CD4+ T cells sorted from blood. The source is a woman in her late teens or twenties in good health.

The genes are TRBV7-8 and TRBJ2-5; D not resolved. V dropped 3 bases and J dropped 2 bases, with 10 bases sitting between them. Germline V gene data show CDR1 as SGHVS and CDR2 as FQNEAQ. CDR3 length: 14 residues. CDR3 nucleotide sequence: TGTGCCAGCAGCTTGGCAGACTTACAAGAGACCCAGTACTTC. Protein sequence: CASSLADLQETQYF.

The rearrangement uses TRBV12-3 or TRBV12-4 and TRBJ1-1; the D gene is possibly TRBD1 (6 bases). V shed 5 bases and J shed 3 bases, with 16 bases lying between them. This CDR3 has 15 residues. Here the CDR3 DNA reads TGTGCCAGCAGTGGGACACCCCCAGGGTACACTGAAGCTTTCTTT. Translated: CASSGTPPGYTEAFF.

This clonotype was detected only a few times. The chain couples TRBV3-1 to TRBJ2-3; 11 bases match TRBD2. CDR3 length: 16 residues. The germline V gene has CDR1 LGHDT and CDR2 YNNKEL (reference sequence). The V and J ends lost 1 base and 5 bases, in that order; junction bases with no gene match: 5. CDR3: CASSQVAGGPGDTQYF. CDR3 sequence (DNA): TGTGCCAGCAGCCAAGTAGCGGGAGGGCCCGGAGATACGCAGTATTTT.

The chain couples TRBV5-1 to TRBJ2-3; D is ambiguous. The V gene's germline CDR1 is SGHRS and CDR2 YFSETQ. The CDR3 loop spans 15 amino acids. The V gene lost 0 bases and the J gene lost 6 bases, with 14 bases spanning the gap. The CDR3 region is CASSLATGPVDTQYF. For the CDR3, the DNA is TGCGCCAGCAGCTTGGCGACTGGTCCGGTTGATACGCAGTATTTT.

This clonotype was recorded a few times. This rearrangement joins TRBV3-1 to TRBJ1-1; D gene uncertain. The V end lost 1 base, the J end lost 5 bases, and 14 bases lay between the germline ends. CDR3 length: 15 amino acids. CDR1 and CDR2 from the germline V gene are LGHDT and YNNKEL (reference sequence). The CDR3 DNA follows: TGTGCCAGCAGCCAAGCGTGGTCTTATTCTACTGAAGCTTTCTTT. Protein sequence: CASSQAWSYSTEAFF.

The chain couples TRBV5-1 to TRBJ2-5, with D possibly being TRBD2 (7 bases). Trimming pared 1 base from V and 4 bases from J, leaving 17 bases between. Germline V lookup: CDR1 SGHRS, CDR2 YFSETQ. The CDR3 contains 16 residues. This chain's CDR3 is CASSLLYRGAAETQYF. The CDR3 DNA follows: TGCGCCAGCAGCTTGTTATACCGGGGGGCGGCAGAGACCCAGTACTTC.

The CDR3 is CASRLTRGRLRGANVLTF. CDR3 nucleotide sequence: TGTGCAAGTCGCTTAACGAGGGGGCGATTGAGGGGGGCCAACGTCCTGACTTTC. The chain links TRBV12-2 to TRBJ2-6; the table calls TRBD1, which could not be checked here. TRBV12-2 counts as a pseudogene. The CDR3 spans 18 residues.

V is TRBV6-1 and J is TRBJ2-1; 10 nucleotides line up with TRBD2. CDR1 is MNHNS, CDR2 SASEGT, per germline. This CDR3 region has 14 residues. Trimming cost V 6 bases and J 4 bases; bases outside gene matches: 3. The CDR3 reads CASRASGGYNEQFF. As DNA, the CDR3 is TGTGCCAGCAGGGCTAGCGGGGGATACAATGAGCAGTTCTTC.

The CDR3 DNA is TGCGCCAGCAGCCAAGAAGGGGGAAGGAATGAAAAACTGTTTTTT. Its translation: CASSQEGGRNEKLFF. The chain combines TRBV4-1 with TRBJ1-4, with D maybe TRBD1 (6 bases). V lost 0 bases and J lost 5, with 10 bases in between. CDR3 length: 15 residues. From germline, CDR1 is MGHRA and CDR2 YSYEKL.

The gene calls are TRBV2 and TRBJ2-1, with 8 bases matching TRBD2. Germline assignment: CDR1 SNHLY and CDR2 FYNNEI. V was pared by 7 bases and J by 5 bases, with 13 bases of the junction left unmatched. The length of the CDR3 is 16 residues. CDR3 nucleotides: TGTGCCAGCACCCCGTCCCGGGAGGGGGTTCACAATGAGCAGTTCTTC. The encoded protein is CASTPSREGVHNEQFF.

The table lists this clonotype with a few counts. The chain recombines TRBV5-6 with TRBJ2-1, with 7 bases matching TRBD2. Germline values: CDR1 SGHDT, CDR2 YYEEEE. V was clipped by 0 bases and J by 6 bases; unmatched bases: 12. This CDR3 has 17 amino acids. CDR3 coding DNA: TGTGCCAGCAGCTTGGGGCCAGGGACCACGGGGGGCAATGAGCAGTTCTTC. Amino acid sequence: CASSLGPGTTGGNEQFF.

CDR3 amino acids: CASSLEGLAREQYF. DNA of the CDR3: TGTGCCAGCAGTTTAGAAGGACTAGCCCGCGAGCAGTACTTC. The chain combines TRBV12-3 or TRBV12-4 with TRBJ2-7; 8 bases align to TRBD2. The CDR3 totals 14 residues. J gave up 6 bases and V 1 base, and 5 bases lay outside the gene matches.

This clonotype came up a few times. The rearrangement links TRBV15 to TRBJ2-3, with D possibly being TRBD2 (6 bases). The CDR3 is 16 residues long. V lost 5 bases and J lost 4, with 19 bases in between. CDR1 is LNHNV and CDR2 is YYDKDF in the germline V gene (reference sequence). The CDR3 loop is CATSPGWGVRADTQYF. The CDR3 DNA reads TGTGCCACCAGCCCGGGATGGGGGGTCCGGGCAGATACGCAGTATTTT.

The table lists this clonotype with a few counts. CDR3 DNA sequence: TGTGCCAGCAGCTTCCAGACAGGGACGGCCAAAAACATTCAGTACTTC. Translation gives CASSFQTGTAKNIQYF. The genes are TRBV7-2 and TRBJ2-4; 7 bases align to TRBD1. The CDR3 spans 16 residues. V gave up 3 bases and J gave up 1 base; unmatched junction bases: 6. Germline-derived CDR1 and CDR2 are SGHTA and FQGNSA.

The gene calls are TRBV3-1 and TRBJ2-1, with TRBD2 matching over 10 bases. The germline V gene encodes CDR1 LGHDT and CDR2 YNNKEL (reference sequence). This CDR3 has 16 residues. Trimming cost V 5 bases and J 6 bases; bases outside gene matches: 10. CDR3 nucleotide sequence: TGTGCCAGCAGCTCCCGGGGTAGCGGGAGGATCAATGAGCAGTTCTTC. This gives the protein CASSSRGSGRINEQFF.

The rearrangement links TRBV7-8 to TRBJ1-5; no clear D gene. CDR3 length: 16 residues. The germline V gene encodes CDR1 SGHVS and CDR2 FQNEAQ. V was shortened by 3 bases and J by 4 bases, with 16 bases between the two germline ends. CDR3 in DNA: TGTGCCAGCAGCTTGGCCGGTATAGGGTTAAATCAGCCCCAGCATTTT. This encodes CASSLAGIGLNQPQHF.

This clonotype was seen a handful of times. The chain has TRBV12-3 or TRBV12-4 and TRBJ2-7; D gene ambiguous. Deletions cut 6 bases from V and 2 bases from J, with 14 bases between. The CDR3 is made up of 14 amino acids. As DNA, the CDR3 is TGTGCCAGCAGATGGTCAGTAGGACCCTACGAGCAGTACGTC. The encoded protein is CASRWSVGPYEQYV.

The chain joins TRBV5-1 to TRBJ1-5; 7 bases agree with TRBD1. Per the germline V gene, CDR1 is SGHRS and CDR2 is YFSETQ. V dropped 4 bases and J dropped 2; count of bases not matched to a gene: 3. The CDR3 loop spans 14 amino acids. The CDR3: CASSVTGGNQPQHF. DNA of the CDR3: TGCGCCAGCAGCGTCACAGGGGGCAATCAGCCCCAGCATTTT. Drawing the rest from reference TRBV5-1 and TRBJ1-5, the complete variable domain is KAGVTQTPRYLIKTRGQQVTLSCSPISGHRSVSWYQQTPGQGLQFLFEYFSETQRNKGNFPGRFSGRQFSNSRSEMNVSTLELGDSALYLCASSVTGGNQPQHFGDGTRLSIL.

This clonotype was seen more than once but under ten times. The chain employs TRBV15 and TRBJ2-7; D tentatively reads TRBD1 or TRBD2 (5 bases each). The CDR3 extends over 14 amino acids. Germline V gene sequence: CDR1 LNHNV, CDR2 YYDKDF (reference sequence). Trimming shortened V by 0 bases and J by 2 bases, and 8 bases separated the two germline ends. CDR3 region: CATSRDLGAYEQYV. CDR3 DNA sequence: TGTGCCACCAGCAGAGATTTGGGGGCCTACGAGCAGTACGTC.

The V gene is TRBV11-2, the J gene TRBJ2-1; 12 positions agree with TRBD2. Per germline, CDR1 SGHAT and CDR2 FQNNGV. This CDR3 is 17 amino acids long. V was pared by 0 bases and J by 7 bases, with 7 bases of the junction left unmatched. CDR3 DNA: TGTGCCAGCAGCTTAGATCGTGGACTAGCGGGAAAAAATGAGCAGTTCTTC. It translates to CASSLDRGLAGKNEQFF.

This clonotype was observed a few times. The rearrangement links TRBV12-3 or TRBV12-4 to TRBJ2-5, with D unresolved. V was clipped by 5 bases and J by 2 bases, with 9 bases between them. This CDR3 is 13 amino acids long. CDR3 region: CASSQASQETQYF. The DNA for the CDR3 is TGTGCCAGCAGTCAGGCTTCTCAAGAGACCCAGTACTTC.

The V call is TRBV20-1, the J call TRBJ2-1; perhaps TRBD1 as D (6 bases). Trimming took 3 bases from V and 11 from J, leaving 11 bases between them. CDR1 DFQATT and CDR2 SNEGSKA come from the germline V gene (reference sequence). The CDR3 spans 11 residues. CDR3 region: CSASPGAKQFF. The CDR3 nucleotides read TGCAGTGCTAGCCCAGGGGCCAAGCAGTTCTTC.

The V call is TRBV4-1, the J call TRBJ2-7; D unclear. The germline V and J ends were trimmed by 0 bases and 4 bases, with 10 bases remaining between them. This CDR3 has 14 residues. CDR1 and CDR2 (germline): MGHRA, YSYEKL. The CDR3 nucleotides read TGCGCCAGCAGCCAAGACCAGCTCTTATACGAGCAGTACTTC. It encodes CASSQDQLLYEQYF.

This clonotype was picked up a small number of times. A much more abundant neighbour one base away suggests this may be a read error. The CDR3 DNA reads TGTGCCAGCAGTTTAAACGGCTATGGCTACACCTTC. It is translated as CASSLNGYGYTF. V and J are TRBV12-3 or TRBV12-4 and TRBJ1-2; D is uncertain. The CDR3 spans 12 residues. Trimming pared 2 bases from V and 4 bases from J, leaving 5 bases between.

This chain joins TRBV14 and TRBJ2-1; the D gene is possibly TRBD2 (6 bases). CDR3 size: 13 residues. The V end lost 4 bases, the J end lost 6 bases, and 10 bases lay between the germline ends. The V gene's germline CDR1 is SGHDN and CDR2 FVKESK. In DNA, the CDR3 is TGTGCCAGCAGCCCGGGACTCCCCAATGAGCAGTTCTTC. Its protein product is CASSPGLPNEQFF.

V is TRBV10-3 and J is TRBJ1-1; 10 nucleotides align to TRBD1. V gave up 3 bases and J gave up 2 bases; unmatched junction bases: 6. There are 16 residues in the CDR3. Germline CDR1 ENHRY, CDR2 SYGVKD. The CDR3 spells CAISDTGTGVNTEAFF. CDR3 coding DNA: TGTGCCATCAGTGACACTGGGACAGGGGTAAACACTGAAGCTTTCTTT.

The V and J genes are TRBV7-2 and TRBJ1-6; the D is unclear. Trimming pared 1 base from V and 14 bases from J, leaving 6 bases between. The CDR3 sequence is 11 residues long. From germline, CDR1 is SGHTA and CDR2 FQGNSA. CDR3 in amino acids: CASSLGRALHF. The CDR3 DNA follows: TGTGCCAGCAGCTTAGGGAGGGCCCTCCACTTT.

The chain couples TRBV7-6 to TRBJ2-5; D not certain. The CDR3 is 14 residues long. Trimming shortened V by 1 base and J by 5 bases, and 11 bases separated the two germline ends. Germline V gives CDR1 SGHVS, CDR2 FNYEAQ. CDR3 bases: TGTGCCAGCAGCTTAGGGACCGCAGTGGAGACCCAGTACTTC. Protein sequence: CASSLGTAVETQYF.